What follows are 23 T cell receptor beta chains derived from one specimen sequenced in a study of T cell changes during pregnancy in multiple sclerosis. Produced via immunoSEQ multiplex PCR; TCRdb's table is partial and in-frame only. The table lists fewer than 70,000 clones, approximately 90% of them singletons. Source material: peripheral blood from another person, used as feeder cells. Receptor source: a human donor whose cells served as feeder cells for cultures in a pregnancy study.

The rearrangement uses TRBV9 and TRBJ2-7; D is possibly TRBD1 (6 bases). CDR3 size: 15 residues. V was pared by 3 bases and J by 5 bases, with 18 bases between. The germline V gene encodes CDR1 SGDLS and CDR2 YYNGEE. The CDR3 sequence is CASSERQAPRNEQYF. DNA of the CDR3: TGTGCCAGCAGCGAACGACAGGCCCCCCGGAACGAGCAGTACTTC.

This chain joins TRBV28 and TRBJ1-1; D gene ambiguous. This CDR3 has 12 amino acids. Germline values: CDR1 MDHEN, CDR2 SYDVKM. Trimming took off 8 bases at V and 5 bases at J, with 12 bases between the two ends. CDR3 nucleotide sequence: TGTGCCAGCTTGGGAGGAAGGACTGAAGCTTTCTTT. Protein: CASLGGRTEAFF.

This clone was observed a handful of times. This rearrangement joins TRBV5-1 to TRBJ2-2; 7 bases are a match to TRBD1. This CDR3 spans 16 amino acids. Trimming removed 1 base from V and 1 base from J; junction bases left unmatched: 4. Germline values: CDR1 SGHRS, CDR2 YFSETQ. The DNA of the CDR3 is TGCGCCAGCAGCTTGTTAGGGGGCCAGAACACCGGGGAGCTGTTTTTT. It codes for CASSLLGGQNTGELFF. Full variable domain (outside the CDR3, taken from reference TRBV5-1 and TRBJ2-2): KAGVTQTPRYLIKTRGQQVTLSCSPISGHRSVSWYQQTPGQGLQFLFEYFSETQRNKGNFPGRFSGRQFSNSRSEMNVSTLELGDSALYLCASSLLGGQNTGELFFGEGSRLTVL.

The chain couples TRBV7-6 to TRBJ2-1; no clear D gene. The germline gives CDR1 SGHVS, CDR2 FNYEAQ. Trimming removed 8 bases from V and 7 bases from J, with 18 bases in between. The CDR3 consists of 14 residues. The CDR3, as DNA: TGTGCCAGCCAACGGTGGACCCTTGAGAATGAGCAGTTCTTC. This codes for CASQRWTLENEQFF. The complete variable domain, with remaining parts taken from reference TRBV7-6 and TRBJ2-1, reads GAGVSQSPRYKVTKRGQDVALRCDPISGHVSLYWYRQALGQGPEFLTYFNYEAQQDKSGLPNDRFSAERPEGSISTLTIQRTEQRDSAMYRCASQRWTLENEQFFGPGTRLTVL.

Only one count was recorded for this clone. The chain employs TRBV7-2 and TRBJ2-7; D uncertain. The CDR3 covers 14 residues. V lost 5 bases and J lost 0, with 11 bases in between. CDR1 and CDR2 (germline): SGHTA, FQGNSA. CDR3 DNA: TGTGCCAGCAGCCCAGGAGTGCACTCCTACGAGCAGTACTTC. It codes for CASSPGVHSYEQYF.

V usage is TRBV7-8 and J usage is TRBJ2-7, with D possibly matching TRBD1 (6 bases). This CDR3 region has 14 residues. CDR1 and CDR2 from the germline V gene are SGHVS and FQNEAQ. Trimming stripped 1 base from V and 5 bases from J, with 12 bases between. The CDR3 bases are TGTGCCAGCAGCTTAGAAGACAGGAGGAACGAGCAGTACTTC. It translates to CASSLEDRRNEQYF.

Here the CDR3 DNA reads TGTGCCAGCAACAGGGCTACGACTAGCACAGATACGCAGTATTTT. Its translation is CASNRATTSTDTQYF. This chain links TRBV9 with TRBJ2-3, with D maybe TRBD1 (6 bases). Germline CDR1 SGDLS, CDR2 YYNGEE. The CDR3 has 15 amino acids. V was cut by 6 bases and J by 0 bases, with 14 bases left in between. Full variable domain (rest looked up from reference TRBV9 and TRBJ2-3): DSGVTQTPKHLITATGQRVTLRCSPRSGDLSVYWYQQSLDQGLQFLIQYYNGEERAKGNILERFSAQQFPDLHSELNLSSLELGDSALYFCASNRATTSTDTQYFGPGTRLTVL.

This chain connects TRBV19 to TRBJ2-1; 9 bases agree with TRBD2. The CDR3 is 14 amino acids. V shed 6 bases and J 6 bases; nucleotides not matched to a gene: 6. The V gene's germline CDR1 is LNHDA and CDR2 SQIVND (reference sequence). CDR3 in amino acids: CASSSLAGLNEQFF. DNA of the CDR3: TGTGCCAGTAGCTCACTAGCGGGCCTCAATGAGCAGTTCTTC. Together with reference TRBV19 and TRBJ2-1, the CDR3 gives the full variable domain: DGGITQSPKYLFRKEGQNVTLSCEQNLNHDAMYWYRQDPGQGLRLIYYSQIVNDFQKGDIAEGYSVSREKKESFPLTVTSAQKNPTAFYLCASSSLAGLNEQFFGPGTRLTVL.

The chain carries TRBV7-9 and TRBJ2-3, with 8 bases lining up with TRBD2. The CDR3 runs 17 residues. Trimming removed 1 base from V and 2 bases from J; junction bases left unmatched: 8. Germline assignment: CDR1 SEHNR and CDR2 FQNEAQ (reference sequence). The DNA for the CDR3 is TGTGCCAGCAGCTTAGTTCCAGCGGGGGCCTACACAGATACGCAGTATTTT. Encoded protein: CASSLVPAGAYTDTQYF.

CDR3 in DNA: TGTGCCAGCAGCTTAACGAGGGGGGCAGATACGCAGTATTTT. Its protein product is CASSLTRGADTQYF. This sequence joins TRBV7-2 and TRBJ2-3; D is tentatively TRBD1 or TRBD2 (6 bases each). The CDR3 has 14 residues. Per the germline V gene, CDR1 is SGHTA and CDR2 is FQGNSA. Trimming stripped 2 bases from V and 4 bases from J, with 10 bases between.

CDR3 in amino acids: CASRIDPGLNYGYTF. In DNA form, the CDR3 reads TGCGCCAGCAGGATCGACCCGGGACTGAACTATGGCTACACCTTC. The gene calls are TRBV5-1 and TRBJ1-2; D may be TRBD1 (5 bases). V was clipped by 5 bases and J by 2 bases, with 16 bases between them. The CDR3 runs to 15 residues. Germline V gives CDR1 SGHRS, CDR2 YFSETQ.

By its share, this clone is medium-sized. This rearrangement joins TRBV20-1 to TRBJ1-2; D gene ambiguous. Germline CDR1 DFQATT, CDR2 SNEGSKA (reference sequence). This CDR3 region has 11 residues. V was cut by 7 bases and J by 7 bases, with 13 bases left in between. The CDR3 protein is CSVSMVAGYTF. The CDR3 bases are TGCAGTGTTTCCATGGTGGCTGGCTACACCTTC.

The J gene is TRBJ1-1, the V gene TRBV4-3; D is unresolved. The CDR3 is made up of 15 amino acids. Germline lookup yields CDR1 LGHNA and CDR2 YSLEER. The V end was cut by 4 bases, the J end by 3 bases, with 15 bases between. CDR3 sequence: CASSPLSWSDTEAFF. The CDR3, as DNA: TGCGCCAGCAGCCCCTTGTCGTGGTCCGACACTGAAGCTTTCTTT.

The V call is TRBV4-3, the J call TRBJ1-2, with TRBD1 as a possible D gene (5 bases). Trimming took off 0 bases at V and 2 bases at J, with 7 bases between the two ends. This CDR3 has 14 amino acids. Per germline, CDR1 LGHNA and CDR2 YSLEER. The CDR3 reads CASSQDGANYGYTF. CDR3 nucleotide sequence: TGCGCCAGCAGCCAAGATGGGGCGAACTATGGCTACACCTTC.

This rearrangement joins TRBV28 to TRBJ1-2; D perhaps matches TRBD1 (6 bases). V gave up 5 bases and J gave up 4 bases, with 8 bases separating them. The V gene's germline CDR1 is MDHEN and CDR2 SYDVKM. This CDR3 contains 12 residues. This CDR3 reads CASSGGVYGYTF. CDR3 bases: TGTGCCAGCAGTGGGGGCGTCTATGGCTACACCTTC.

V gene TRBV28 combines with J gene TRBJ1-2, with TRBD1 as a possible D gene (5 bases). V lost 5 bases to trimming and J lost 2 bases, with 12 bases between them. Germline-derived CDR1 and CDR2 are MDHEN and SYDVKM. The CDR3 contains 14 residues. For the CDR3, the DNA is TGTGCCAGCAGTGCCAGCGGGGGGAACTATGGCTACACCTTC. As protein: CASSASGGNYGYTF.

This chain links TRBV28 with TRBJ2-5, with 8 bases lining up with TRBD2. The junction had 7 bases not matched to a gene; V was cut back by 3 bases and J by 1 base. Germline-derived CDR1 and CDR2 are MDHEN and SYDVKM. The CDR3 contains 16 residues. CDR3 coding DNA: TGTGCCAGCAGTTTTCTCCTAGCGGGCTTCCAAGAGACCCAGTACTTC. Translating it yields CASSFLLAGFQETQYF.

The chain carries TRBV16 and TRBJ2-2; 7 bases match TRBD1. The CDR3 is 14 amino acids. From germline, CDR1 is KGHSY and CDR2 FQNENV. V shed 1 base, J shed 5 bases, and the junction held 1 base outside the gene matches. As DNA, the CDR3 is TGTGCCAGCAGCCAATTACAGGGGACCGGGGAGCTGTTTTTT. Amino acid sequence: CASSQLQGTGELFF.

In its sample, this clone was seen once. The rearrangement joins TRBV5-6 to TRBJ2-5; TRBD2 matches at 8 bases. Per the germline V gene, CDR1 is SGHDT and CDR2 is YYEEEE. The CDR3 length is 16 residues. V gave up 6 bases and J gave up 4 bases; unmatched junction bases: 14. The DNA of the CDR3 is TGTGCCAGCAACTCAGACCCAGGGGCGGGAGGAGAGACCCAGTACTTC. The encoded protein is CASNSDPGAGGETQYF.

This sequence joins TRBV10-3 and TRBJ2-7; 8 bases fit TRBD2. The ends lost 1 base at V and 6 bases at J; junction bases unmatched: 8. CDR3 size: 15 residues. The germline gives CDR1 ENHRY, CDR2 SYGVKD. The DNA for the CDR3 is TGTGCCATCAGTGAGTTTGCGAGCGGGAGAGGCGAGCAGTACTTC. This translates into CAISEFASGRGEQYF.

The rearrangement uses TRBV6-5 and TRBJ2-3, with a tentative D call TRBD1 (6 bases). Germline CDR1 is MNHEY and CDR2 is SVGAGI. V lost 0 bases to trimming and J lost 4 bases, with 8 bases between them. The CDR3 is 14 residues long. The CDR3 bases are TGTGCCAGCAGTTACTCGGGGGCCCCAGATACGCAGTATTTT. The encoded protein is CASSYSGAPDTQYF.

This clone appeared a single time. In DNA form, the CDR3 reads TGTGCCAGTAGTACTACCCAGACAGGCGGCACGGGTGAAGCTTTCTTT. Residues: CASSTTQTGGTGEAFF. J is TRBJ1-1 and V is TRBV19; possible D gene TRBD1, 6 bases. The V gene's germline CDR1 is LNHDA and CDR2 SQIVND (reference sequence). Trimming left V 4 bases short and J 7 bases short, with 22 bases between. This CDR3 has 16 residues.

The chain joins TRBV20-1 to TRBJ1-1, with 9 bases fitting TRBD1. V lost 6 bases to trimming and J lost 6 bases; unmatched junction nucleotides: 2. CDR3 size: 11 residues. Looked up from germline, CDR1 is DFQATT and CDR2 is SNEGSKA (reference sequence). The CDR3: CSAGQGSEAFF. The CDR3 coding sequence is TGCAGTGCAGGACAGGGGTCTGAAGCTTTCTTT.